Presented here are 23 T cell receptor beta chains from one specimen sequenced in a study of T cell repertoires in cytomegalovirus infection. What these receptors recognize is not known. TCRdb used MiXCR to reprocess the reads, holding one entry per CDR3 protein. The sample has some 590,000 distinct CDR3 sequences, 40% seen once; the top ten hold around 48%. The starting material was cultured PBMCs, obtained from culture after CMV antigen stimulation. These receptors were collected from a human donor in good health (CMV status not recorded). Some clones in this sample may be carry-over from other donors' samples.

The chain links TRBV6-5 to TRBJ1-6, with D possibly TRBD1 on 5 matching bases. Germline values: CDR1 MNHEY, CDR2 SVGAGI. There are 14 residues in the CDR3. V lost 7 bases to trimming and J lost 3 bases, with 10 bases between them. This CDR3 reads CASKAGNYNSPLHF. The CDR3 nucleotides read TGTGCCAGCAAGGCAGGGAACTATAATTCACCCCTCCACTTT.

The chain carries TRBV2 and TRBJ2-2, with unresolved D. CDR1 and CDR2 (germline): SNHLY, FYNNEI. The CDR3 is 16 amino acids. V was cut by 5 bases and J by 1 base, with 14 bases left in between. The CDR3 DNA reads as TGTGCCAGCAGTATCCCCCCCACAGTGAACACCGGGGAGCTGTTTTTT. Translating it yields CASSIPPTVNTGELFF.

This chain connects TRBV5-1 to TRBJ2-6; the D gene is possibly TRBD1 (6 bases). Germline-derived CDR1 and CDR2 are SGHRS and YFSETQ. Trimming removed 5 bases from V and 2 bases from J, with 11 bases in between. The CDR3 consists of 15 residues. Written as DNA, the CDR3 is TGCGCCAGCAGTTACGAGGGGGCTGGGGCCAACGTCCTGACTTTC. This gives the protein CASSYEGAGANVLTF. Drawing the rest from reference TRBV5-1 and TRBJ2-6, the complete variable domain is KAGVTQTPRYLIKTRGQQVTLSCSPISGHRSVSWYQQTPGQGLQFLFEYFSETQRNKGNFPGRFSGRQFSNSRSEMNVSTLELGDSALYLCASSYEGAGANVLTFGAGSRLTVL.

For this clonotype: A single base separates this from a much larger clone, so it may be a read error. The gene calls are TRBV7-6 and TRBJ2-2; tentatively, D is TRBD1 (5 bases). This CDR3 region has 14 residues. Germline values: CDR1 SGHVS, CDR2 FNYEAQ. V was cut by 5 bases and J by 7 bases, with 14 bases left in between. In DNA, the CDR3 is TGTGCCAGCAGCCAACGAGACCAGGGCGGGGAGCTGTTTTTT. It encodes CASSQRDQGGELFF.

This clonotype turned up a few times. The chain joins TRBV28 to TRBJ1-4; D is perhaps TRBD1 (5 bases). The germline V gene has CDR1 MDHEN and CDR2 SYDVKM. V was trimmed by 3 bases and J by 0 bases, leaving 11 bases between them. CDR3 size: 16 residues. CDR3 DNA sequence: TGTGCCAGCAGTTTCCTAGGGGATGCAACTAATGAAAAACTGTTTTTT. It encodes CASSFLGDATNEKLFF.

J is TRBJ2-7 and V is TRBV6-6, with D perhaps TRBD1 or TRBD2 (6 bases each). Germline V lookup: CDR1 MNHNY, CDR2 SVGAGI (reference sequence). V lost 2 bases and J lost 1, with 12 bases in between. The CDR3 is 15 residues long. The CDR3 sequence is CASSYMAGTSYEQYF. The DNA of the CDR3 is TGTGCCAGCAGTTACATGGCGGGGACATCCTACGAGCAGTACTTC.

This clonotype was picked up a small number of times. CDR3 nucleotides: TGTGCCAGCAGTGAGGTTAGCGGGGGGGAGCAGTTCTTC. This sequence encodes CASSEVSGGEQFF. The rearrangement joins TRBV2 to TRBJ2-1; 10 bases line up with TRBD2. Germline trimming cut 3 bases from V and 10 bases from J; bases unmatched to any gene: 3. The CDR3 spans 13 residues. CDR1 and CDR2 (germline): SNHLY, FYNNEI.

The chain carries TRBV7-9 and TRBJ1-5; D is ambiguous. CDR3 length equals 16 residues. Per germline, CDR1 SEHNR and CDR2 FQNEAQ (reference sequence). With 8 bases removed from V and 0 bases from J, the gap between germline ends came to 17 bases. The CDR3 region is CASFHQEDHSNQPQHF. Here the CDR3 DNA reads TGTGCCAGCTTTCACCAGGAGGACCATAGCAATCAGCCCCAGCATTTT.

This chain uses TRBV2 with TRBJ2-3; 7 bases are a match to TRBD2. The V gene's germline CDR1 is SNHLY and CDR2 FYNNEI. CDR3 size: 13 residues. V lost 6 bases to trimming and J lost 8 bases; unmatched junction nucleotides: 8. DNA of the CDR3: TGTGCCAGCAGGGCGGGGCCGGGAGGTACGCAGTATTTT. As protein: CASRAGPGGTQYF.

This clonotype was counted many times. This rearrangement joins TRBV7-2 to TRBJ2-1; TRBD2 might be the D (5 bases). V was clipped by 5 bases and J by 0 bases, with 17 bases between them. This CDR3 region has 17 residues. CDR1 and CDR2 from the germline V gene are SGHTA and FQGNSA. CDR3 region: CASSRVASKSSYNEQFF. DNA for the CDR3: TGTGCCAGCAGCCGCGTGGCTAGCAAGAGCTCCTACAATGAGCAGTTCTTC.

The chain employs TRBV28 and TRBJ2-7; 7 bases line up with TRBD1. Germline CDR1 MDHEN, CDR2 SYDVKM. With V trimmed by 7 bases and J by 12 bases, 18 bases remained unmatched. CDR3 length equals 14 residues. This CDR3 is CASKSTGAPSLRYF. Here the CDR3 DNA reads TGTGCCAGCAAAAGTACAGGGGCACCTTCTTTAAGGTACTTC.

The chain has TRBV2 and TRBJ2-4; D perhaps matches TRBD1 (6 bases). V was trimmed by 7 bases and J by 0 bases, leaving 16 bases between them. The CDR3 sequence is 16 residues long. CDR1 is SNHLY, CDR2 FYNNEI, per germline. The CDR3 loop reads CASTAAGGKAKNIQYF. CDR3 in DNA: TGTGCCAGCACCGCGGCTGGGGGCAAAGCCAAAAACATTCAGTACTTC.

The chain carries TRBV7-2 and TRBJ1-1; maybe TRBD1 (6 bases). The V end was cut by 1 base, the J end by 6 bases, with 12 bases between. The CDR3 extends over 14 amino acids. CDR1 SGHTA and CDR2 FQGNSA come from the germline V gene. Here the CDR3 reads CASSLVLRGPEAFF. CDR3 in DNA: TGTGCCAGCAGCTTAGTGCTCAGGGGCCCTGAAGCTTTCTTT. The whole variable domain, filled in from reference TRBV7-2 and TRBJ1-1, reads GAGVSQSPSNKVTEKGKDVELRCDPISGHTALYWYRQSLGQGLEFLIYFQGNSAPDKSGLPSDRFSAERTGGSVSTLTIQRTQQEDSAVYLCASSLVLRGPEAFFGQGTRLTVV.

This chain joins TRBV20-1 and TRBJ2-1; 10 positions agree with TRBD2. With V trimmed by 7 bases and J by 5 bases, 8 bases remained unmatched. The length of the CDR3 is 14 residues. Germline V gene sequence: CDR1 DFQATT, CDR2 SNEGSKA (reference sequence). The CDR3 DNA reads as TGCAGTGTCCGGACTAGCGGAGCCAACAATGAGCAGTTCTTC. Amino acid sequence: CSVRTSGANNEQFF.

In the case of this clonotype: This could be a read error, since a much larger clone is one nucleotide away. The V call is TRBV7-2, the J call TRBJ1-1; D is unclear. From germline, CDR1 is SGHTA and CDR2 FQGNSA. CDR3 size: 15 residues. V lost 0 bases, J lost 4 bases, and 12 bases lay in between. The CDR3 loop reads CASSLAGLVSTEAFF. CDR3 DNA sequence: TGTGCCAGCAGCTTAGCAGGGTTGGTAAGCACTGAAGCTTTCTTT.

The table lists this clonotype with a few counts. The CDR3 here is CASSYFGIGLENTGELFF. In nucleotides, the CDR3 is TGTGCCAGCAGTTACTTTGGCATAGGACTCGAGAACACCGGGGAGCTGTTTTTT. The V gene is TRBV6-2 or TRBV6-3, the J gene TRBJ2-2; possibly TRBD2 for D (5 bases). In germline, CDR1 is MNHEY, CDR2 SVGEGT. The CDR3 is 18 residues long. Trimming took 1 base from V and 1 from J, leaving 16 bases between them.

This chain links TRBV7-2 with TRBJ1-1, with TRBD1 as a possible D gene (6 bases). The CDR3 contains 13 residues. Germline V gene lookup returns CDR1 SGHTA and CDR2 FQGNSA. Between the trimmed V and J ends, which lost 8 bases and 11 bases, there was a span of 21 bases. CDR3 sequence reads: CASSGGRQRRAFF. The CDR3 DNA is TGTGCCAGCTCCGGGGGCAGGCAGAGGAGGGCTTTCTTT.

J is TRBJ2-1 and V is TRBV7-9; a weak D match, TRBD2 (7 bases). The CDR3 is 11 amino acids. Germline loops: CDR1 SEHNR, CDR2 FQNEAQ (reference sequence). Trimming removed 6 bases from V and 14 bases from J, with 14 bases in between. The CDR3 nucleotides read TGTGCCAGCAGGGGGGCGGGAGAAAAGTTCTTC. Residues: CASRGAGEKFF. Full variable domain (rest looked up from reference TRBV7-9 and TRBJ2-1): DTGVSQNPRHKITKRGQNVTFRCDPISEHNRLYWYRQTLGQGPEFLTYFQNEAQLEKSRLLSDRFSAERPKGSFSTLEIQRTEQGDSAMYLCASRGAGEKFFGPGTRLTVL.

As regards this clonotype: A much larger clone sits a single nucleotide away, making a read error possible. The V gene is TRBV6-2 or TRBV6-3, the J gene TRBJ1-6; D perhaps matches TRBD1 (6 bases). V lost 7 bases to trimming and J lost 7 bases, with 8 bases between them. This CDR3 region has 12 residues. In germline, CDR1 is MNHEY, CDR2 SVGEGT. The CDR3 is CASTTGNSPLHF. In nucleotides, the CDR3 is TGTGCCAGCACCACAGGGAATTCACCCCTCCACTTT.

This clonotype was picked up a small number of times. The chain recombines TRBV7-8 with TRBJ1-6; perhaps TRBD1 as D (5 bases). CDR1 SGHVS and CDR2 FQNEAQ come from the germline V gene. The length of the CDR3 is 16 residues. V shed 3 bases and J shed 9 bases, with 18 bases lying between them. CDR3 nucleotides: TGTGCCAGCAGCTTTAGTCTAGGGGTTGGAGGTTCACCCCTCCACTTT. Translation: CASSFSLGVGGSPLHF.

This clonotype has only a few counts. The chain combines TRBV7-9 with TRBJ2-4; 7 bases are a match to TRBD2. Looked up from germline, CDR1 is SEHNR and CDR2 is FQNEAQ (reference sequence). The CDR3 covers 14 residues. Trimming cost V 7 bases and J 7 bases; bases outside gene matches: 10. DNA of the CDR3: TGTGCCAGCACCCCGAGGGCGGGGGAGAACATTCAGTACTTC. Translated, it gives CASTPRAGENIQYF. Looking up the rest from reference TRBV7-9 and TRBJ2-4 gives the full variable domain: DTGVSQNPRHKITKRGQNVTFRCDPISEHNRLYWYRQTLGQGPEFLTYFQNEAQLEKSRLLSDRFSAERPKGSFSTLEIQRTEQGDSAMYLCASTPRAGENIQYFGAGTRLSVL.

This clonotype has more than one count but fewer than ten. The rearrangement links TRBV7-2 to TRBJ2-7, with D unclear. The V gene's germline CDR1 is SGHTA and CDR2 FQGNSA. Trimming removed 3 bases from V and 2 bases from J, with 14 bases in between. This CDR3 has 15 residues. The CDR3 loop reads CASSFLSPGPYEQYF. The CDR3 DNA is TGTGCCAGCAGCTTTTTGTCACCCGGGCCCTACGAGCAGTACTTC.

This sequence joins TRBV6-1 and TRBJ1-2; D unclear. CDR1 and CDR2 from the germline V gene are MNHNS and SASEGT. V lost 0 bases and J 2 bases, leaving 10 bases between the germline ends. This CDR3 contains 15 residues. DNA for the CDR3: TGTGCCAGCAGTGAAGCGCAAGGACTGAACTATGGCTACACCTTC. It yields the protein CASSEAQGLNYGYTF.